Below, one T cell receptor (beta chain) is given with its context. Sequence at one end of the junction differs from germline and may be a read error. Sequencing used immunoSEQ multiplex PCR; TCRdb keeps in-frame clones, though not all of them. The sample lists approximately 150,000 clones; over 80% were seen once. This specimen comes from a study of blood T cell repertoires in COVID-19. CDR1 is LGHNA, CDR2 YSLEER, per germline. This CDR3 has 13 amino acids. Sequencing was done on a sample of PBMCs or T cells enriched from blood (not recorded which). V is TRBV4-3 and J is TRBJ1-4, with 8 bases lining up with TRBD1. The clonotype comes from a man between 65 and 85 years old who had been exposed to COVID-19. CDR3 bases: TGCGCCAGCAGCCAAGATCGTACGGACAGGGCTGTTTTT. Residues: CASSQDRTDRAVF.